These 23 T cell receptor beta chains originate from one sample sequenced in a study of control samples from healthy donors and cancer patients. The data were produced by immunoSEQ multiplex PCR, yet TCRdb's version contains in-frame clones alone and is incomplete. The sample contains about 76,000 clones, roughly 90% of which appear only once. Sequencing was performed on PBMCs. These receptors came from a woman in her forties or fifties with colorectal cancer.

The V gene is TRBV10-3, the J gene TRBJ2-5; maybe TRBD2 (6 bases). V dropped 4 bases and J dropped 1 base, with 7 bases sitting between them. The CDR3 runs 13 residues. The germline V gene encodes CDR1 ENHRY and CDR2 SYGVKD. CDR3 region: CAISGGLQETQYF. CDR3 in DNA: TGTGCCATCAGTGGGGGACTCCAAGAGACCCAGTACTTC.

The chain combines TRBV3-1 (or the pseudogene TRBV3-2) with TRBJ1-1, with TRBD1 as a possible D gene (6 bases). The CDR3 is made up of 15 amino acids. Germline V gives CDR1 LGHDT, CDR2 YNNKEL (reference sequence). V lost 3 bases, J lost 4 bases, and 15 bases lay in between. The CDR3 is CASSQLQGWGTEAFF. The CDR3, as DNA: TGTGCCAGCAGCCAGTTACAGGGTTGGGGCACTGAAGCTTTCTTT.

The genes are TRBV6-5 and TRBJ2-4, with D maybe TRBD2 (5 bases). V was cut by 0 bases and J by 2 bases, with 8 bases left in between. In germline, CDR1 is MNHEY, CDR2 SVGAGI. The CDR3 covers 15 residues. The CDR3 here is CASSYSGDTKNIQYF. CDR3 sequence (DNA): TGTGCCAGCAGTTACTCGGGAGACACCAAAAACATTCAGTACTTC.

The CDR3: CAWSVLPGAYSNQPQHF. The CDR3 DNA follows: TGTGCCTGGAGTGTCCTACCCGGGGCTTATAGCAATCAGCCCCAGCATTTT. This chain uses TRBV30 with TRBJ1-5; TRBD1 might be the D (5 bases). Germline CDR1 is GTSNPN and CDR2 is SVGIG (reference sequence). The CDR3 contains 17 residues. Trimming left V 0 bases short and J 0 bases short, with 15 bases between.

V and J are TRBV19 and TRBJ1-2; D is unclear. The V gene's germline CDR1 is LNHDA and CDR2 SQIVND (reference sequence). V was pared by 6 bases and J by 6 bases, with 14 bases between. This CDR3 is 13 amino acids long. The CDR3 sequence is CASRVALIDGYTF. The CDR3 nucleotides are TGTGCCAGTAGGGTGGCACTAATCGATGGCTACACCTTC.

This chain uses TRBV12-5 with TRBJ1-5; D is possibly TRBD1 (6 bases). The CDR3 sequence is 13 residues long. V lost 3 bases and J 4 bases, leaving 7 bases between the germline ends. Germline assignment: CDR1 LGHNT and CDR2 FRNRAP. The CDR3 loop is CASGFDRNQPQHF. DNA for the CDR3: TGTGCTAGTGGTTTTGACAGGAATCAGCCCCAGCATTTT.

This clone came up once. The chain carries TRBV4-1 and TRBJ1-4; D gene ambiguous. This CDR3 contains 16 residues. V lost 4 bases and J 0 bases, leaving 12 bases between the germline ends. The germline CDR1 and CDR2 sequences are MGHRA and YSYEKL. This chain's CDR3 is CASSPGDRATNEKLFF. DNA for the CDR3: TGCGCCAGCAGCCCGGGCGACCGTGCAACTAATGAAAAACTGTTTTTT.

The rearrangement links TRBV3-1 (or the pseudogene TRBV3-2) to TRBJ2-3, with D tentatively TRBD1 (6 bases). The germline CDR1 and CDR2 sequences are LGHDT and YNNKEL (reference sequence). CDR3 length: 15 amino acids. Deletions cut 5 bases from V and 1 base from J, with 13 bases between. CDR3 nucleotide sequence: TGTGCCAGCAGCGGGCAGGGGCGGGGCACAGATACGCAGTATTTT. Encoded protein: CASSGQGRGTDTQYF.

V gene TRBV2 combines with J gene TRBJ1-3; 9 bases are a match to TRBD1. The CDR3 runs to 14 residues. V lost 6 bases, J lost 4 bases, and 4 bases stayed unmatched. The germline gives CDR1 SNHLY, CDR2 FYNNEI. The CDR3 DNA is TGTGCCAGCAGCGGGACAGGGACCGGAAACACCATATATTTT. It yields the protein CASSGTGTGNTIYF.

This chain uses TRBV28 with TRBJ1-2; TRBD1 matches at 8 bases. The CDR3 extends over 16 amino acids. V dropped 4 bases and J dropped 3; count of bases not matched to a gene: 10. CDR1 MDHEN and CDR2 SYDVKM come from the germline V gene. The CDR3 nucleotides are TGTGCCAGCAGTTCTCCCGGACAGGGTAGTTACTATGGCTACACCTTC. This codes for CASSSPGQGSYYGYTF.

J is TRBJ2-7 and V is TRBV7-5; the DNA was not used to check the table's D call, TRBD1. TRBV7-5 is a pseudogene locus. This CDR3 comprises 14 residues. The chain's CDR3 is CARSLPRVRYEQYV. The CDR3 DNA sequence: TGTGCCAGAAGCTTGCCCAGGGTGAGATACGAGCAGTACGTC.

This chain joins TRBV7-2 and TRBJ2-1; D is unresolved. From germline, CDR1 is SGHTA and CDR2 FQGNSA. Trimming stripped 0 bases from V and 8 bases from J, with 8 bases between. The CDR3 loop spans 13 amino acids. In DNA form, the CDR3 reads TGTGCCAGCAGCTTAGCGAAGGGTCATGAGCAGTTCTTC. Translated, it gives CASSLAKGHEQFF.

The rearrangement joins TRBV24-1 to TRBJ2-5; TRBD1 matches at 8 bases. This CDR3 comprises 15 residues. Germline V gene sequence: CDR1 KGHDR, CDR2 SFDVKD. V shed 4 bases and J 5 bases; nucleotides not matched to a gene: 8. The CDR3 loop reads CATSEPTGAGETQYF. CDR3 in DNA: TGTGCCACCAGTGAGCCGACAGGGGCCGGGGAGACCCAGTACTTC.

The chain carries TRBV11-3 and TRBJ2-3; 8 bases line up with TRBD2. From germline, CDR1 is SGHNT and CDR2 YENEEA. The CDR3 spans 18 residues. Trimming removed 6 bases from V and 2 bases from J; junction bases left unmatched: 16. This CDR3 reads CASSSSVGGGGHTDTQYF. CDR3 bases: TGTGCCAGCAGTTCCTCTGTCGGGGGCGGGGGGCACACAGATACGCAGTATTTT. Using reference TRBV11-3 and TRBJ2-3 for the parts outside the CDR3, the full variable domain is EAGVVQSPRYKIIEKKQPVAFWCNPISGHNTLYWYLQNLGQGPELLIRYENEEAVDDSQLPKDRFSAERLKGVDSTLKIQPAELGDSAVYLCASSSSVGGGGHTDTQYFGPGTRLTVL.

The DNA of the CDR3 is TGTGCCAGTAAGACAGGCTTAGCAGGCACAGATACGCAGTATTTT. Residues: CASKTGLAGTDTQYF. This chain links TRBV19 with TRBJ2-3; D might be TRBD1 (6 bases). The V end was cut by 7 bases, the J end by 1 base, with 15 bases between. Germline V gives CDR1 LNHDA, CDR2 SQIVND (reference sequence). The CDR3 runs to 15 residues.

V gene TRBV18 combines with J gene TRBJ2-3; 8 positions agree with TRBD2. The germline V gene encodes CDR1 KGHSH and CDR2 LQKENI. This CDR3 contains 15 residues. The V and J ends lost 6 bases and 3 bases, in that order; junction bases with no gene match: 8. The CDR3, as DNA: TGTGCCAGCTCCCTACTCGCGGGGGGTACAGATACGCAGTATTTT. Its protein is CASSLLAGGTDTQYF.

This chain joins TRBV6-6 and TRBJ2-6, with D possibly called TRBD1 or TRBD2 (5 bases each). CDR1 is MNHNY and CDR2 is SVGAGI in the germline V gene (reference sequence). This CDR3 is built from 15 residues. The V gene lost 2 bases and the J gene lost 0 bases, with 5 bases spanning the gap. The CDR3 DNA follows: TGTGCCAGCAGTTACGGGGGCTCTGGGGCCAACGTCCTGACTTTC. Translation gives CASSYGGSGANVLTF.

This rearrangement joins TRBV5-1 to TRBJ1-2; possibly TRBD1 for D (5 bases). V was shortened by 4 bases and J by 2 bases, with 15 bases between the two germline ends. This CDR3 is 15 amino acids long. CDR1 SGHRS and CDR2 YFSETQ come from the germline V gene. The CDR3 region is CASSPERGGNYGYTF. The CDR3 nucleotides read TGCGCCAGCAGCCCGGAAAGGGGAGGAAACTATGGCTACACCTTC.

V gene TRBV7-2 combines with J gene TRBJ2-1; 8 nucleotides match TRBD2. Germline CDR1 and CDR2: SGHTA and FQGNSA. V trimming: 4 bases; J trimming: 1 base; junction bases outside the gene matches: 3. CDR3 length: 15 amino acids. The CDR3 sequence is CASSSERGSYNEQFF. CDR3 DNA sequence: TGTGCCAGCAGCTCCGAGCGGGGGTCCTACAATGAGCAGTTCTTC.

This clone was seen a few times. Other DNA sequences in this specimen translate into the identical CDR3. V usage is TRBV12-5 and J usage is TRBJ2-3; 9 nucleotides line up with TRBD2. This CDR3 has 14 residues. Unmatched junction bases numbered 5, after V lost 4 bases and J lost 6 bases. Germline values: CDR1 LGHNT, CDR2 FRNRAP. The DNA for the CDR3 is TGTGCTAGTGGTTCCCTAAGCGGGGGGGATACGCAGTATTTT. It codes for CASGSLSGGDTQYF.

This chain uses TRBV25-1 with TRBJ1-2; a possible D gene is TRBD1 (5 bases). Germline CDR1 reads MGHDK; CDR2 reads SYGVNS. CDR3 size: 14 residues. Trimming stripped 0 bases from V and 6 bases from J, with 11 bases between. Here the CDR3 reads CASSEYGQGDGYTF. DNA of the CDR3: TGTGCCAGCAGTGAATACGGACAAGGGGATGGCTACACCTTC.

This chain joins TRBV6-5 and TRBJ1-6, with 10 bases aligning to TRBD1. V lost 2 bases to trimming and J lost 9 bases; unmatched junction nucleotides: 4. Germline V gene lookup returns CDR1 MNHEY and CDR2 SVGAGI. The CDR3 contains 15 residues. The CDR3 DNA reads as TGTGCCAGCAGTTACGAGGGACAGGGGATTTCACCCCTCCACTTT. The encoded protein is CASSYEGQGISPLHF.

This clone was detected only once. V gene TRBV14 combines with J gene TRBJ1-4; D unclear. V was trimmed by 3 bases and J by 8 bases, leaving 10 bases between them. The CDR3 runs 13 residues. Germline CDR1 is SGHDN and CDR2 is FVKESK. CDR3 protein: CASSQAGGEKLFF. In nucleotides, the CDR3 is TGTGCCAGCAGCCAGGCTGGTGGGGAAAAACTGTTTTTT.